This T cell receptor (beta chain) was found in a study of Ad26.COV2.S vaccination and SARS-CoV-2 variants. Findings and caveats of the study: The TCR breadth and depth analyses may have produced an underestimate of total T cell responses. It was reported that spike-specific CD8+ and CD4+ T cell responses were substantially broad after vaccination.

Treatment noted: around 19 received Ad26.COV2.S at low or high dose, single or two shots; about 5 received placebo; per-sample allocation not given. At day 63 after the first vaccine or placebo injection, samples were drawn. Aged 18-55 years, donor was enrolled in Boston around 2020. With regard to this clone: The antigen remains unidentified.

Assay used: immunoSEQ multiplex PCR; TCRdb lists only in-frame clones, some missing. The data contain about 420,000 clones, approximately 90% of them singletons. From germline, CDR1 is SGHNT and CDR2 YENEEA. J was trimmed by 10 bases and V by 5 bases; bases with no gene match: 16. CDR3 length: 18 residues. The chain combines TRBV11-3 with TRBJ2-1; 14 bases are shared with TRBD2. The clonotype comes from a person between 18 and 65 years old who received the Ad26.COV2.S COVID-19 vaccine or a placebo. The sample here was peripheral blood, taken in a trial of Ad26.COV2.S vaccine versus placebo. CDR3 DNA: TGTGCCAGCAGCCATCCCCCCTCGACTAGCGGGGGGGCAGGAGAGCAGTTCTTC. This gives the protein CASSHPPSTSGGAGEQFF.